This T cell receptor beta chain stems from a study of control samples from healthy donors and cancer patients. Profiled with immunoSEQ multiplex PCR; TCRdb holds only in-frame clones, not every one. The sample lists roughly 150,000 clones; roughly 93% were seen once. The V gene lost 5 bases and the J gene lost 1 base, with 11 bases spanning the gap. This CDR3 is 15 amino acids long. Germline loops: CDR1 LNHDA, CDR2 SQIVND (reference sequence). The origin of this receptor is a man aged 18 to 30 in good health. Sequencing was done on a sample of blood. The chain is built from TRBV19 and TRBJ2-2; possibly TRBD1 or TRBD2 for D (6 bases each). CDR3 coding DNA: TGTGCCAGTAGTTGGGGGGCCGTGAACACCGGGGAGCTGTTTTTT. Its translation is CASSWGAVNTGELFF.